This T cell receptor (beta chain) was documented in a study of blood T cell repertoires in COVID-19. This clone was detected a few times. Germline V gene sequence: CDR1 SNHLY, CDR2 FYNNEI. The CDR3 is 16 amino acids. After removal of 5 bases from V and 7 bases from J, the junction contained 10 bases not matched to a gene. The protocol was immunoSEQ multiplex PCR, while the TCRdb copy is restricted to in-frame clones and leaves out a portion. The data hold about 120,000 clones, with 75% to 90% observed a single time. The gene calls are TRBV2 and TRBJ2-2; 10 bases align to TRBD2. The sequence came from a woman aged 70-85 years with acute or convalescent COVID-19. Sequenced material: peripheral blood. CDR3 protein: CASSLTSGKVGGELFF. The CDR3 DNA follows: TGTGCCAGCAGTTTAACTAGCGGGAAAGTGGGCGGGGAGCTGTTTTTT.